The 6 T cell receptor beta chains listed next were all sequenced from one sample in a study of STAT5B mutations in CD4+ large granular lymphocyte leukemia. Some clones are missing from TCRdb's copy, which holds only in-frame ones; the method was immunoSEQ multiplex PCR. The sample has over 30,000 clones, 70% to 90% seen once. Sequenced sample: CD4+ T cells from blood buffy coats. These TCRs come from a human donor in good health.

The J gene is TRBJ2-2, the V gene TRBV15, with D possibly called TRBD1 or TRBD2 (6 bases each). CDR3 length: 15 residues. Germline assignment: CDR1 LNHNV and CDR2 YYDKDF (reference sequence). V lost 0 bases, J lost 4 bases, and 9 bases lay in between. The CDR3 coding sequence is TGTGCCACCAGCAGAGATGAGGGGGGCACCGGGGAGCTGTTTTTT. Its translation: CATSRDEGGTGELFF.

CDR3 residues: CASSRQGGETQYF. Written as DNA, the CDR3 is TGTGCCAGCAGCAGACAGGGCGGGGAGACCCAGTACTTC. The chain is built from TRBV2 and TRBJ2-5; 7 bases are a match to TRBD1. The CDR3 consists of 13 residues. The germline gives CDR1 SNHLY, CDR2 FYNNEI. J gave up 5 bases and V 6 bases, and 6 bases lay outside the gene matches. Complete variable domain (other parts from reference TRBV2 and TRBJ2-5): EPEVTQTPSHQVTQMGQEVILRCVPISNHLYFYWYRQILGQKVEFLVSFYNNEISEKSEIFDDQFSVERPDGSNFTLKIRSTKLEDSAMYFCASSRQGGETQYFGPGTRLLVL.

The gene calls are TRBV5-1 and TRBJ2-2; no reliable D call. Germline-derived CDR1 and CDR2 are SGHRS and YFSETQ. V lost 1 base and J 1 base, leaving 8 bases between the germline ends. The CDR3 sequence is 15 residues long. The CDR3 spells CASSLQAGNTGELFF. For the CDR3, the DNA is TGCGCCAGCAGCTTGCAGGCAGGGAACACCGGGGAGCTGTTTTTT.

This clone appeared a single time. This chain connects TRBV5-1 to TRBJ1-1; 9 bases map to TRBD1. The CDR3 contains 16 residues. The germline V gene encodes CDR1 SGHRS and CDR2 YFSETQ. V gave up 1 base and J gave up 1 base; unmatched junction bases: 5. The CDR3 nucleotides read TGCGCCAGCAGCTTGAGCGGGACAGGGAGGAACACTGAAGCTTTCTTT. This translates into CASSLSGTGRNTEAFF. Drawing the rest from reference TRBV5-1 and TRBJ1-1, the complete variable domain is KAGVTQTPRYLIKTRGQQVTLSCSPISGHRSVSWYQQTPGQGLQFLFEYFSETQRNKGNFPGRFSGRQFSNSRSEMNVSTLELGDSALYLCASSLSGTGRNTEAFFGQGTRLTVV.

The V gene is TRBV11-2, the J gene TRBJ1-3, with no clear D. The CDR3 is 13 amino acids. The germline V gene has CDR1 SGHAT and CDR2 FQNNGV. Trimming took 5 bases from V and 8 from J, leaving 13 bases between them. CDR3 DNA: TGTGCCAGCAGCCCCTCCCAGAGAGACACCATATATTTT. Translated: CASSPSQRDTIYF.

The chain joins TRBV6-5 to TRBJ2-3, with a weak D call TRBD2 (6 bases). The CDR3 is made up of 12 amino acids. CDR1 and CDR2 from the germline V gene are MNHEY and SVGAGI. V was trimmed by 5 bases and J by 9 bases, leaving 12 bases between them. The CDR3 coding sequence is TGTGCCAGCAGTCCCGGCCGGGGGACGCAGTATTTT. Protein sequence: CASSPGRGTQYF.